This passage covers 4 T cell receptor beta chains from one sample sequenced in a study of blood T cell repertoires in COVID-19. Some clones are missing from TCRdb's copy, which holds only in-frame ones; the method was immunoSEQ multiplex PCR. The table lists over 200,000 clones, 75% to 90% of them singletons. The material sequenced was peripheral blood. The receptor source for this set is a man younger than 40 with COVID-19, enrolled during active disease.

The sample holds a few counts of this clone. This sequence joins TRBV7-2 and TRBJ1-3, with unresolved D. The germline CDR1 and CDR2 sequences are SGHTA and FQGNSA. V was shortened by 4 bases and J by 0 bases, with 7 bases between the two germline ends. The CDR3 has 14 residues. CDR3 sequence reads: CASSSGSSGNTIYF. For the CDR3, the DNA is TGTGCCAGCAGCTCAGGAAGCTCTGGAAACACCATATATTTT.

The chain carries TRBV6-6 and TRBJ1-1; D unresolved. Germline V gives CDR1 MNHNY, CDR2 SVGAGI (reference sequence). Trimming took 2 bases from V and 7 from J, leaving 8 bases between them. The CDR3 extends over 12 amino acids. CDR3 amino acids: CASSYGLGEAFF. For the CDR3, the DNA is TGTGCCAGCAGTTACGGTCTCGGTGAAGCTTTCTTT.

The chain couples TRBV5-1 to TRBJ2-1, with D possibly matching TRBD1 (6 bases). Trimming took 0 bases from V and 7 from J, leaving 14 bases between them. The CDR3 extends over 15 amino acids. The germline V gene has CDR1 SGHRS and CDR2 YFSETQ. The CDR3 loop reads CASSLVGGIQNEQFF. In DNA form, the CDR3 reads TGCGCCAGCAGCTTGGTTGGGGGCATACAGAATGAGCAGTTCTTC. The full variable domain, completed using reference TRBV5-1 and TRBJ2-1, is KAGVTQTPRYLIKTRGQQVTLSCSPISGHRSVSWYQQTPGQGLQFLFEYFSETQRNKGNFPGRFSGRQFSNSRSEMNVSTLELGDSALYLCASSLVGGIQNEQFFGPGTRLTVL.

This chain links TRBV19 with TRBJ2-7; TRBD1 aligns across 7 bases. The CDR3 totals 17 residues. With 5 bases clipped from V and 0 bases from J, the junction kept 13 bases outside the gene matches. Germline V lookup: CDR1 LNHDA, CDR2 SQIVND (reference sequence). The DNA of the CDR3 is TGTGCCAGTAGTCCGTGGGACAGCAAGAGGAGCTCCTACGAGCAGTACTTC. Its translation: CASSPWDSKRSSYEQYF.